Below are 26 T cell receptor beta chains sequenced from a single sample in a study of T cell repertoires in cytomegalovirus infection. TCRdb independently ran MiXCR on the reads; one entry per CDR3 protein. The sample includes some 350,000 distinct CDR3 sequences, 18% of them seen just once. The sequenced material came from PBMCs. These receptors were collected from a human donor in good health (CMV status not recorded). Some clones in this sample may be carry-over from other donors' samples.

The chain couples TRBV18 to TRBJ2-5; unclear D gene. Trimming took 6 bases from V and 5 from J, leaving 19 bases between them. The CDR3 has 15 amino acids. The V gene's germline CDR1 is KGHSH and CDR2 LQKENI. In DNA, the CDR3 is TGTGCCAGCTCCCCCCAAGGAACCATCAAGGAGACCCAGTACTTC. It yields the protein CASSPQGTIKETQYF.

This chain uses TRBV5-1 with TRBJ2-3; 12 bases align to TRBD2. J lost 4 bases, V lost 0 bases, and 6 bases had no gene match. The CDR3 has 17 amino acids. CDR1 is SGHRS and CDR2 is YFSETQ in the germline V gene. CDR3 in DNA: TGCGCCAGCAGCTTGGACCCGACTAGCGGGAGTGCAGATACGCAGTATTTT. Translation: CASSLDPTSGSADTQYF.

The rearrangement uses TRBV5-6 and TRBJ2-1; D uncertain. V gave up 3 bases and J gave up 3 bases, with 13 bases separating them. The CDR3 contains 15 residues. Germline lookup yields CDR1 SGHDT and CDR2 YYEEEE. The CDR3 bases are TGTGCCAGCAGCTACCGATACGCGGTCTACAATGAGCAGTTCTTC. Translation: CASSYRYAVYNEQFF.

This clonotype was seen a few times. This chain joins TRBV2 and TRBJ2-5; D possibly corresponds to TRBD2 (6 bases). Germline assignment: CDR1 SNHLY and CDR2 FYNNEI. There are 12 residues in the CDR3. V shed 5 bases and J shed 7 bases, with 11 bases lying between them. The CDR3 reads CASSRLEGTQYF. DNA of the CDR3: TGTGCCAGCAGTCGACTAGAAGGGACCCAGTACTTC.

In this sample, this clonotype turned up many times. This sequence joins TRBV7-2 and TRBJ1-5; D unresolved. The CDR3 is made up of 13 amino acids. CDR1 SGHTA and CDR2 FQGNSA come from the germline V gene. The V end lost 1 base, the J end lost 6 bases, and 7 bases lay between the germline ends. The CDR3 loop reads CASSLGRSQPQHF. As DNA, the CDR3 is TGTGCCAGCAGCTTAGGCAGGTCTCAGCCCCAGCATTTT.

This clonotype was detected many times. This chain uses TRBV7-2 with TRBJ2-7; TRBD2 matches at 8 bases. Germline CDR1 is SGHTA and CDR2 is FQGNSA. The CDR3 runs 15 residues. The V and J ends lost 1 base and 3 bases, in that order; junction bases with no gene match: 5. The CDR3 coding sequence is TGTGCCAGCAGCTTAGGAGGAGCGGGAGACTACGAGCAGTACTTC. This encodes CASSLGGAGDYEQYF.

V and J are TRBV6-6 and TRBJ2-3, with D maybe TRBD1 (5 bases). Trimming shortened V by 5 bases and J by 5 bases, and 11 bases separated the two germline ends. The CDR3 sequence is 13 residues long. The V gene's germline CDR1 is MNHNY and CDR2 SVGAGI (reference sequence). CDR3 protein: CASSPQGKDTQYF. DNA of the CDR3: TGTGCCAGCAGTCCCCAGGGAAAAGATACGCAGTATTTT.

Only a few counts were recorded for this clonotype. V is TRBV6-2 or TRBV6-3 and J is TRBJ2-1; D is unclear. The germline CDR1 and CDR2 sequences are MNHEY and SVGEGT. This CDR3 is built from 16 residues. Between the trimmed V and J ends, which lost 0 bases and 0 bases, there was a span of 9 bases. DNA for the CDR3: TGTGCCAGCAGTTACTCTCTACGGAGCTCCTACAATGAGCAGTTCTTC. It codes for CASSYSLRSSYNEQFF.

The rearrangement links TRBV29-1 to TRBJ1-5; TRBD1 is a possible D gene (6 bases). The CDR3 is 12 residues long. V lost 7 bases, J lost 3 bases, and 10 bases lay in between. Germline CDR1 reads SQVTM; CDR2 reads ANQGSEA. DNA for the CDR3: TGCAGCGCCGGACAGTCCAATCAGCCCCAGCATTTT. Its protein product is CSAGQSNQPQHF.

This clonotype was counted a few times. The rearrangement uses TRBV12-3 or TRBV12-4 and TRBJ2-3; D unresolved. The CDR3 has 14 residues. Trimming removed 7 bases at V and 1 base at J, with 12 bases between. The CDR3, as DNA: TGTGCCAGCAACTACCCCGGCGGCACAGATACGCAGTATTTT. It translates to CASNYPGGTDTQYF.

The chain employs TRBV10-3 and TRBJ2-7; D assignment may be TRBD1 or TRBD2 (7 bases each). V lost 10 bases, J lost 3 bases, and 16 bases lay in between. This CDR3 contains 13 residues. Germline V gene lookup returns CDR1 ENHRY and CDR2 SYGVKD. The CDR3 nucleotides read TGTGCCACCGGGGGAGGGGGCAACTACGAGCAGTACTTC. This gives the protein CATGGGGNYEQYF.

This clonotype was recorded at least ten times. The rearrangement links TRBV12-3 or TRBV12-4 to TRBJ1-3; D is ambiguous. CDR3 length: 12 amino acids. Deletions cut 7 bases from V and 6 bases from J, with 10 bases between. The CDR3 loop reads CASTLEPNTIYF. The CDR3 region has the DNA TGTGCCAGCACCTTGGAGCCAAACACCATATATTTT.

This clonotype was counted at least ten times. V gene TRBV7-2 combines with J gene TRBJ2-5; a possible D gene is TRBD1 (5 bases). The germline V gene encodes CDR1 SGHTA and CDR2 FQGNSA. V was shortened by 7 bases and J by 1 base, with 13 bases between the two germline ends. CDR3 length: 14 amino acids. This CDR3 is CASKQDSPQETQYF. CDR3 DNA: TGTGCCAGCAAGCAAGACAGTCCCCAAGAGACCCAGTACTTC.

Here the CDR3 reads CASSYRGATNEKLFF. CDR3 nucleotide sequence: TGTGCCAGCAGTTACAGGGGGGCAACTAATGAAAAACTGTTTTTT. The rearrangement uses TRBV6-8 and TRBJ1-4; TRBD1 is a possible D gene (6 bases). The CDR3 is 15 residues long. Germline CDR1 and CDR2: MNHGY and SAAAGT. V gave up 2 bases and J gave up 0 bases, with 7 bases separating them.

The CDR3 spells CASSFGPEAFF. As DNA, the CDR3 is TGTGCCAGCAGCTTCGGTCCCGAAGCTTTCTTT. The V call is TRBV27, the J call TRBJ1-1; D is unclear. Deletions cut 6 bases from V and 8 bases from J, with 10 bases between. This CDR3 is 11 amino acids long. CDR1 is MNHEY, CDR2 SMNVEV, per germline (reference sequence).

The genes are TRBV6-2 or TRBV6-3 and TRBJ1-5, with TRBD1 identical over 8 bases. The CDR3 is 14 amino acids. Per the germline V gene, CDR1 is MNHEY and CDR2 is SVGEGT. CDR3 amino acids: CAASDRGLSKPQHF. CDR3 nucleotides: TGTGCGGCCAGCGACAGGGGTCTATCAAAGCCCCAGCATTTT.

The chain has TRBV27 and TRBJ1-1, with a possible D match to TRBD1 (6 bases). The V and J ends lost 6 bases and 0 bases respectively, with 14 bases between them. This CDR3 has 15 amino acids. CDR1 and CDR2 from the germline V gene are MNHEY and SMNVEV (reference sequence). This chain's CDR3 is CASREQGPMNTEAFF. As DNA, the CDR3 is TGTGCCAGCAGAGAACAGGGACCGATGAACACTGAAGCTTTCTTT.

This rearrangement joins TRBV12-3 or TRBV12-4 to TRBJ1-2; D not certain. The V end lost 5 bases, the J end lost 4 bases, and 11 bases lay between the germline ends. CDR3 size: 13 residues. The CDR3 reads CASSVGFRYGYTF. CDR3 bases: TGTGCCAGCAGTGTGGGATTTCGCTATGGCTACACCTTC.

The V call is TRBV5-1, the J call TRBJ2-2, with D perhaps TRBD1 or TRBD2 (5 bases each). Germline CDR1 is SGHRS and CDR2 is YFSETQ. The CDR3 runs to 15 residues. Trimming left V 0 bases short and J 4 bases short, with 10 bases between. The CDR3 region has the DNA TGCGCCAGCAGCTTGGGGGGGACGGCCACCGGGGAGCTGTTTTTT. Its translation: CASSLGGTATGELFF.

The rearrangement uses TRBV7-2 and TRBJ2-2, with D perhaps TRBD1 (6 bases). Germline lookup yields CDR1 SGHTA and CDR2 FQGNSA. V was pared by 5 bases and J by 5 bases, with 12 bases between. The CDR3 has 14 residues. The CDR3 region has the DNA TGTGCCAGCAGCCTTCTTAGGGGGACCGGGGAGCTGTTTTTT. Protein: CASSLLRGTGELFF.

This clonotype has a handful of counts. As DNA, the CDR3 is TGTGCCAGCAGAGTCAACCTCGGCACAGATACGCAGTATTTT. Its protein is CASRVNLGTDTQYF. V and J are TRBV28 and TRBJ2-3; D uncertain. Germline V gene lookup returns CDR1 MDHEN and CDR2 SYDVKM. V was pared by 6 bases and J by 1 base, with 11 bases between. The CDR3 is 14 amino acids.

This clonotype appeared many times. The chain is built from TRBV24-1 and TRBJ2-2; 8 nucleotides line up with TRBD2. CDR3 length equals 17 residues. The trim removed 4 bases at V and 5 bases at J, leaving 11 bases unmatched. Germline V lookup: CDR1 KGHDR, CDR2 SFDVKD. CDR3 residues: CATSDPLAAGGTGELFF. CDR3 bases: TGTGCCACCAGTGACCCACTAGCGGCAGGAGGTACCGGGGAGCTGTTTTTT.

This chain joins TRBV7-9 and TRBJ1-2; D is uncertain. The V gene's germline CDR1 is SEHNR and CDR2 FQNEAQ (reference sequence). The CDR3 totals 11 residues. The V gene lost 5 bases and the J gene lost 4 bases, with 5 bases spanning the gap. The DNA for the CDR3 is TGTGCCAGCAGCCCATTCTATGGCTACACCTTC. Protein: CASSPFYGYTF.

The table lists this clonotype with a few counts. J is TRBJ2-5 and V is TRBV19; a weak D match, TRBD2 (6 bases). There are 13 residues in the CDR3. CDR1 and CDR2 from the germline V gene are LNHDA and SQIVND (reference sequence). V lost 1 base to trimming and J lost 5 bases, with 8 bases between them. This chain's CDR3 is CASSIGAGETQYF. Here the CDR3 DNA reads TGTGCCAGTAGTATAGGAGCGGGTGAGACCCAGTACTTC.

The DNA of the CDR3 is TGTGCCAGCAGTTACTCGAAGGGCCGGGCTGAAGCTTTCTTT. Protein: CASSYSKGRAEAFF. This chain links TRBV6-2 or TRBV6-3 with TRBJ1-1, with no clear D. Germline V CDR1 and CDR2: MNHEY, SVGEGT. CDR3 length equals 14 residues. The V end lost 0 bases, the J end lost 6 bases, and 11 bases lay between the germline ends.

The rearrangement links TRBV7-2 to TRBJ1-5, with D perhaps matching TRBD1 (6 bases). This CDR3 has 14 residues. CDR1 and CDR2 (germline): SGHTA, FQGNSA. Between the trimmed V and J ends, which lost 5 bases and 6 bases, there was a span of 14 bases. CDR3 residues: CASSPSRGFQPQHF. CDR3 coding DNA: TGTGCCAGCAGCCCAAGCAGGGGTTTTCAGCCCCAGCATTTT.